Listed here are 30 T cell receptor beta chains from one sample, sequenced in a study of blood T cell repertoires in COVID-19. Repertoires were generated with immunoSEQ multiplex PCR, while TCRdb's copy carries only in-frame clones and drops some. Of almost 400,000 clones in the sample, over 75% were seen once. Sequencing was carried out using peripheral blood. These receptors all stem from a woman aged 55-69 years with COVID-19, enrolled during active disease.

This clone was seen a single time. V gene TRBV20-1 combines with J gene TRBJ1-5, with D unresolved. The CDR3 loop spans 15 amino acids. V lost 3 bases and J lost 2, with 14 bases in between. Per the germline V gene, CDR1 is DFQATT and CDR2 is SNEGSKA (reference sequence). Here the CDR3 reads CSASKREYRNQPQHF. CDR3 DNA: TGCAGTGCTAGTAAGAGGGAATATCGCAATCAGCCCCAGCATTTT.

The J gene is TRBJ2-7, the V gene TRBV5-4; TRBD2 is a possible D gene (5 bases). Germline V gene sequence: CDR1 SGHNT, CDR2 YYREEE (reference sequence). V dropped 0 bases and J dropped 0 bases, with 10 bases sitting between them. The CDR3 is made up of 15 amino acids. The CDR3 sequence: CASSLVSGSSYEQYF. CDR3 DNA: TGTGCCAGCAGCTTGGTATCTGGGAGCTCCTACGAGCAGTACTTC.

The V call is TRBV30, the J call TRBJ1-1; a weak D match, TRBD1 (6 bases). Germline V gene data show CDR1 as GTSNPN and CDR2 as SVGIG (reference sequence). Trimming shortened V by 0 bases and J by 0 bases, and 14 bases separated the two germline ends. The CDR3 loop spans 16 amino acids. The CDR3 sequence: CAWSVPGAFMNTEAFF. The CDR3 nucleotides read TGTGCCTGGAGTGTACCAGGGGCGTTCATGAACACTGAAGCTTTCTTT.

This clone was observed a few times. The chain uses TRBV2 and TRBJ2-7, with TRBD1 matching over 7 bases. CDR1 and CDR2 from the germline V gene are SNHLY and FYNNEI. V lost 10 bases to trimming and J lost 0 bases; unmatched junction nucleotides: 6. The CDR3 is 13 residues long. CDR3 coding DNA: TGTGCCACTACACAGGGGTACTCCTACGAGCAGTACTTC. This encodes CATTQGYSYEQYF.

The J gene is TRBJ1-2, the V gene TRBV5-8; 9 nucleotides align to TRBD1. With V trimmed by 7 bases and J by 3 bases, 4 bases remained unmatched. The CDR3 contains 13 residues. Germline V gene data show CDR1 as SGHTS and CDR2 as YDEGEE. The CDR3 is CASCRTGDYGYTF. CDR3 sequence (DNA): TGTGCCAGCTGCAGGACAGGGGACTATGGCTACACCTTC.

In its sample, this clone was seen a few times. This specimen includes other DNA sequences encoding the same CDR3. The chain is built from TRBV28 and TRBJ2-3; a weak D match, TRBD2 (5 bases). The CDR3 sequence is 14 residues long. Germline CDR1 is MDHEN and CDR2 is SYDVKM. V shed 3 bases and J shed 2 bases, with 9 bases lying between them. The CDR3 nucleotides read TGTGCCAGCAGTTTGGGCGGGTCCACAGATACGCAGTATTTT. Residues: CASSLGGSTDTQYF.

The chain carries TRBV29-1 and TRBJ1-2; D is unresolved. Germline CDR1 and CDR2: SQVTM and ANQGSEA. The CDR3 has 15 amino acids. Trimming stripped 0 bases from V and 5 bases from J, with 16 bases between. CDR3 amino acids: CSVEDISPEEYGYTF. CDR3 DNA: TGCAGCGTTGAAGATATTTCGCCGGAGGAGTATGGCTACACCTTC.

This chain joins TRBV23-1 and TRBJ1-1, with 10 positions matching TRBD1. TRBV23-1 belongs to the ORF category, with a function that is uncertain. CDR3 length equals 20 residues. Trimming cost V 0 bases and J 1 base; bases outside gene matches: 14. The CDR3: CASSQSRVLGTGATNTEAFF. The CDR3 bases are TGCGCCAGCAGTCAATCGCGGGTCCTGGGGACAGGGGCGACGAACACTGAAGCTTTCTTT.

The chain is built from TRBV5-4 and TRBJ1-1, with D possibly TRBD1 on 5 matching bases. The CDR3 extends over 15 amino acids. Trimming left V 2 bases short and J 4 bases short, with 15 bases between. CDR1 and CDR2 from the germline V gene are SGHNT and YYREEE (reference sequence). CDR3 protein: CASSFRRSGGTEAFF. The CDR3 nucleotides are TGTGCCAGCAGCTTCCGAAGGTCCGGGGGCACTGAAGCTTTCTTT.

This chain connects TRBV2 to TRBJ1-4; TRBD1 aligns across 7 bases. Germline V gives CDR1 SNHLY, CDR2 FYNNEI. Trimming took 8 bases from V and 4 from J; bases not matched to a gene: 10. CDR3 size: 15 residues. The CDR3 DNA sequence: TGTGCCAGCTTCCCGACGACAGGGCTTAATGAAAAACTGTTTTTT. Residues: CASFPTTGLNEKLFF.

CDR3 coding DNA: TGTGCCAGCAGTTCCAGGACTAGCGGGGGGCATTACCAAGAGACCCAGTACTTC. Its translation is CASSSRTSGGHYQETQYF. The chain has TRBV6-2 or TRBV6-3 and TRBJ2-5; TRBD2 aligns across 14 bases. V trimming: 4 bases; J trimming: 0 bases; junction bases outside the gene matches: 7. Germline V gene lookup returns CDR1 MNHEY and CDR2 SVGEGT. This CDR3 spans 18 amino acids.

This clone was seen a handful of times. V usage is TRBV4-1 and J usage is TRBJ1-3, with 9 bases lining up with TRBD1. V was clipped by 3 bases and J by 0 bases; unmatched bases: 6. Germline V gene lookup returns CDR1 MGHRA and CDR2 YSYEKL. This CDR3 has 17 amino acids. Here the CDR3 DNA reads TGCGCCAGCAGCCAGCTGGGACAGGGCCTCTCTGGAAACACCATATATTTT. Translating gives CASSQLGQGLSGNTIYF.

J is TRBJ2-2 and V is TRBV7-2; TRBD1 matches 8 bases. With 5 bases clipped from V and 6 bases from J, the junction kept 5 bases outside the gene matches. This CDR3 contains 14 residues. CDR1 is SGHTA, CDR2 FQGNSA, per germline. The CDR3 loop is CASSPDRGAGELFF. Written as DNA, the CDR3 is TGTGCCAGCAGCCCCGACAGGGGAGCCGGGGAGCTGTTTTTT.

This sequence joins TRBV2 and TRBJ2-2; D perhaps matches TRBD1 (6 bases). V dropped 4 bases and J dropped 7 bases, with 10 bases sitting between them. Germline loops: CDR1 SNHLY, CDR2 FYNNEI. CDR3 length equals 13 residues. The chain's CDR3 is CASSATGSGELFF. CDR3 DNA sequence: TGTGCCAGCAGTGCGACAGGCAGCGGGGAGCTGTTTTTT.

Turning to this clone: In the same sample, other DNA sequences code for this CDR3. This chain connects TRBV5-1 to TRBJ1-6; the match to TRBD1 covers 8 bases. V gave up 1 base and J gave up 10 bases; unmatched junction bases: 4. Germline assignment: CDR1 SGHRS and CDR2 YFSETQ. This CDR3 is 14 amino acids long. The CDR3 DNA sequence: TGCGCCAGCAGCTTGAGACAGGGGAACTCACCCCTCCACTTT. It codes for CASSLRQGNSPLHF.

CDR3 in DNA: TGTGCCAGCAGTAGACGGAATACAGACGCCAATGAGCAGTTCTTC. Its protein product is CASSRRNTDANEQFF. The rearrangement uses TRBV2 and TRBJ2-1; D unresolved. V lost 5 bases to trimming and J lost 6 bases, with 17 bases between them. The CDR3 has 15 amino acids. Germline V gene data show CDR1 as SNHLY and CDR2 as FYNNEI.

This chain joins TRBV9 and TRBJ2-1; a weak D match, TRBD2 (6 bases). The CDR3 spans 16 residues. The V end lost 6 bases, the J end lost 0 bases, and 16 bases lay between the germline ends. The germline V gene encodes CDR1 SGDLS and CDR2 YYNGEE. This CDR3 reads CASNPDRGSSYNEQFF. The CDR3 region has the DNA TGTGCCAGCAATCCCGATCGGGGGAGCTCCTACAATGAGCAGTTCTTC.

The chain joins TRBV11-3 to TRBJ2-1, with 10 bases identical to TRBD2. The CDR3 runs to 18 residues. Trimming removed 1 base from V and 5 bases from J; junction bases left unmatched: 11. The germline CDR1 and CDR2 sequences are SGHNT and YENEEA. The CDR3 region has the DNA TGTGCCAGCAGCTTAGTATCTATGGGACTAGCGAAGAACAATGAGCAGTTCTTC. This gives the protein CASSLVSMGLAKNNEQFF.

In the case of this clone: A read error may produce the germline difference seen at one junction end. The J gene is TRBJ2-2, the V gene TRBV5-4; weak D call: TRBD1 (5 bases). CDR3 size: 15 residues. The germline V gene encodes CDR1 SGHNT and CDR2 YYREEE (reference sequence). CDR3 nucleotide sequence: TGTGCCAGCAGCTTTACTTCAGGGAACGCCGGGGAGCTGTTTTTT. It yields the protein CASSFTSGNAGELFF.

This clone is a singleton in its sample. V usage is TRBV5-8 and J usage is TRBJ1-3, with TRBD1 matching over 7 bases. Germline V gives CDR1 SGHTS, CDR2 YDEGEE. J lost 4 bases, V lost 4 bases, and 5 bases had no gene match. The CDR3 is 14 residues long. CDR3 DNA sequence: TGTGCCAGCAGCCGACCAGGGGGGGGAAACACCATATATTTT. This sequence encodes CASSRPGGGNTIYF.

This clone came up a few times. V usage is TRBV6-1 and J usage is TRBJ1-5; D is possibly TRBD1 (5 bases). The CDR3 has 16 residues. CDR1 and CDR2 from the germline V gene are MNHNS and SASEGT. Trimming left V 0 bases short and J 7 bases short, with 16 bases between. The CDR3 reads CASSEASMQGNQPQHF. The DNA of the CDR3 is TGTGCCAGCAGTGAAGCGAGTATGCAGGGAAACCAGCCCCAGCATTTT.

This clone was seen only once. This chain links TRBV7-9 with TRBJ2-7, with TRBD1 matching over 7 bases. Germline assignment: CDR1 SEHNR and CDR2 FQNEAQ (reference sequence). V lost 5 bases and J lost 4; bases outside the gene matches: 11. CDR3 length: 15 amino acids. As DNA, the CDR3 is TGTGCCAGCAGCAGGGGAGCGAACAGGGGTTACGAGCAGTACTTC. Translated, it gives CASSRGANRGYEQYF.

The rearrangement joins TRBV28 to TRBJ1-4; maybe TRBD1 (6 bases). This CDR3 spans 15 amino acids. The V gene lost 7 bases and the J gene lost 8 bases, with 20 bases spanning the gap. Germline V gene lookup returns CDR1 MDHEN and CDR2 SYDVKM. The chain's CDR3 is CASTSLQQGREKLFF. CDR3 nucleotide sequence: TGTGCCAGCACCTCTTTACAACAGGGCCGGGAAAAACTGTTTTTT. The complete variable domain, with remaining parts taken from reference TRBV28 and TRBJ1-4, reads DVKVTQSSRYLVKRTGEKVFLECVQDMDHENMFWYRQDPGLGLRLIYFSYDVKMKEKGDIPEGYSVSREKKERFSLILESASTNQTSMYLCASTSLQQGREKLFFGSGTQLSVL.

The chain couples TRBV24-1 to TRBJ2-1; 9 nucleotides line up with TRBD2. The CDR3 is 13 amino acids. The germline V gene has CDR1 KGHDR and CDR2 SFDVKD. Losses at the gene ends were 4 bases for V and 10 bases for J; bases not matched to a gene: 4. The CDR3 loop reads CATSEPLAGEQFF. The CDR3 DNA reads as TGTGCCACCAGTGAGCCTCTAGCGGGGGAGCAGTTCTTC.

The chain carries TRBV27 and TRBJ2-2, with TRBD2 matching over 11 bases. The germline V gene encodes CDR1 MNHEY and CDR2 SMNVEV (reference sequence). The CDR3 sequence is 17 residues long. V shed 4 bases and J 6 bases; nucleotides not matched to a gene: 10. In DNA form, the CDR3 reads TGTGCCAGCAGTTCAAGGTCGCTAGCGGGGGGCCCCGGGGAGCTGTTTTTT. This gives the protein CASSSRSLAGGPGELFF.

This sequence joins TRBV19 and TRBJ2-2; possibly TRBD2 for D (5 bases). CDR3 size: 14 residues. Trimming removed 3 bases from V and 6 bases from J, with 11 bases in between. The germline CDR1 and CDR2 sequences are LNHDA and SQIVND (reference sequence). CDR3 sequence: CASSILRGSGELFF. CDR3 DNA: TGTGCCAGTAGTATTTTACGGGGTTCCGGGGAGCTGTTTTTT.

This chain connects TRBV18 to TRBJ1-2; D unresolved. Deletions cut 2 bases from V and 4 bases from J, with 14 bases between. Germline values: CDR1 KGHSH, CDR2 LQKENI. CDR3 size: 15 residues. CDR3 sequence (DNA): TGTGCCAGCTCACCAATAGATCGTCCGGGCTATGGCTACACCTTC. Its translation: CASSPIDRPGYGYTF.

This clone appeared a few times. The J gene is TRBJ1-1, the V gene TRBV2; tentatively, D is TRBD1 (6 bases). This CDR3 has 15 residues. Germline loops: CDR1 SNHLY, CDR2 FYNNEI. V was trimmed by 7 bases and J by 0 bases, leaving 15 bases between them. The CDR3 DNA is TGTGCCAGCACCAGAACGGACAGTATGAACACTGAAGCTTTCTTT. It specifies CASTRTDSMNTEAFF.

CDR3 residues: CASSLGQGEQKLFF. The CDR3 DNA reads as TGTGCCAGCAGCTTAGGCCAGGGGGAACAAAAACTGTTTTTT. The chain carries TRBV7-9 and TRBJ1-4, with 7 bases identical to TRBD1. This CDR3 spans 14 amino acids. CDR1 and CDR2 from the germline V gene are SEHNR and FQNEAQ (reference sequence). J lost 9 bases, V lost 1 base, and 5 bases had no gene match.

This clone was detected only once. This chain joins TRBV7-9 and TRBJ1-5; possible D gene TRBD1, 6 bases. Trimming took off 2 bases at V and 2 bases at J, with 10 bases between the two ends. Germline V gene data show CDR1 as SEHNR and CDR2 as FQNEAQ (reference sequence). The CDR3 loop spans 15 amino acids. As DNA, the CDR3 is TGTGCCAGCAGCTTATTGGGGGCGGGCAATCAGCCCCAGCATTTT. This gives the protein CASSLLGAGNQPQHF.